The entry below describes one TCR beta chain. Its antigen is unidentified. Each PCR replicate from the sorted subsets contained 150 to 250 ng DNA, which is roughly 33,000 T cell genomes. Profiling relied on immunoSEQ multiplex PCR, and the TCRdb table lists in-frame clones only, not all of them. The profile shows around 990,000 clones, 60% to 80% of them singletons. The CDR3 runs 17 residues. V lost 0 bases, J lost 2 bases, and 9 bases stayed unmatched. CDR1 and CDR2 from the germline V gene are SGHNT and YYREEE (reference sequence). This record comes from a study of shared clonotypes between healthy human individuals. Study-wide context: The donor group consisted of two women and three men, aged 18 to 49. Study-level results: Collection of samples was limited to blood; tissue repertoires likely differ.

The origin of this receptor is a man younger than 35 in good health. Some clones in this sample may be carry-over from other donors' samples. The chain couples TRBV5-4 to TRBJ2-7; 9 bases match TRBD2. The sample taken for sequencing was memory CD4+ T cells from PBMCs. This sample's subset: CD45RA-negative fraction. This chain's CDR3 is CASSLGVMTSGPYEQYF. The CDR3 bases are TGTGCCAGCAGCTTGGGAGTGATGACTAGCGGTCCCTACGAGCAGTACTTC.